The rows below give T cell receptor beta chains drawn from one sample of a study of T cell responses to AZD1222 COVID-19 vaccine. The assay was immunoSEQ multiplex PCR, and TCRdb's table has in-frame clones only and misses some. The data contain 80,000 to 100,000 clones, approximately 86% of them singletons. The input for sequencing was peripheral blood, taken on day 0 of AZD1222 vaccination. These receptor sequences come from an adult in good health. Each CDR3 is given with its conserved first and last residue. Each record gives: D gene, J gene, clone size, V gene, CDR3 DNA, CDR3 protein. A D gene is named only where the DNA matches it firmly. The size field is filled for only some rows; it gives once, few, many or a size class.

>TRBD2|TRBJ2-3|NA|TRBV29-1
TGCAGCGTTCATAATAGCGGGAGTAACACAGATACGCAGTATTTT
CSVHNSGSNTDTQYF
>NA|TRBJ1-4|NA|TRBV6-5
TGTGCCAGCAGTTACAGCCGGGGGAGGTTTAATGAAAAACTGTTTTTT
CASSYSRGRFNEKLFF
>NA|TRBJ2-1|NA|TRBV7-3
TGTGCCAGCAGCCCCCCAGGGGCGGAATACAATGAGCAGTTCTTC
CASSPPGAEYNEQFF
>TRBD1|TRBJ1-1|NA|TRBV19
TGTGCCAGTAGTGGGAGGACAGGGGTCACTGAAGCTTTCTTT
CASSGRTGVTEAFF
>NA|TRBJ1-3|NA|TRBV9
TGTGCCAGCAGCGCCCTCGGGAGCTCTGGAAACACCATATATTTT
CASSALGSSGNTIYF
>NA|TRBJ2-5|NA|TRBV7-9
TGTGCCAGCAGCTTTTCGGGGTCCCCAGAGACCCAGTACTTC
CASSFSGSPETQYF
>NA|TRBJ2-6|NA|TRBV9
TGTGCCAGCAGCCCACAGGGATCCGAGGCCAACGTCCTGACTTTC
CASSPQGSEANVLTF
>NA|TRBJ2-7|NA|TRBV10-3
TGTGCCATCATTCCTAGAACCGGGACTGCTTCCTACGAGCAGTACTTC
CAIIPRTGTASYEQYF
>NA|TRBJ2-3|NA|TRBV30
TGTGCCTGGAGGACCCCCCTAGGGGGCACAGATACGCAGTATTTT
CAWRTPLGGTDTQYF
>NA|TRBJ2-1|few|TRBV6-2/TRBV6-3
TGTGCCAGCAGCACACCTTCCAATGAGCAGTTCTTC
CASSTPSNEQFF
>TRBD1|TRBJ1-2|NA|TRBV4-1
TGCGCCAGCAGCCAAGGGGGACAGGGGGCCCGATGGGGCTACACCTTC
CASSQGGQGARWGYTF
>NA|TRBJ2-6|NA|TRBV6-5
TGTGCCAGCAGTTCGTTAAGGGGATCTGGGGCCAACGTCCTGACTTTC
CASSSLRGSGANVLTF
>TRBD2|TRBJ2-3|NA|TRBV27
TGTGCCAGCAGTACATCGAGCGGGAGGGCCGTAGATACGCAGTATTTT
CASSTSSGRAVDTQYF
>TRBD2|TRBJ2-2|NA|TRBV19
TGTGCCAGTAGTCTTAGACTAGCGGGAGAGACCGGGGAGCTGTTTTTT
CASSLRLAGETGELFF
>TRBD1|TRBJ1-6|NA|TRBV19
TGTGCCAGTAGTTCAAGACAGGGTAGGGGCTCCTATAATTCACCCCTCCACTTT
CASSSRQGRGSYNSPLHF
>NA|TRBJ2-2|NA|TRBV4-1
TGCGCCAGCAGCCAAGACGGGGGCGCGGTAACCGGGGAGCTGTTTTTT
CASSQDGGAVTGELFF
>NA|TRBJ2-7|NA|TRBV24-1
TGTGCCACCAGTGCGCGAGGGGCAGACGAGCAGTACTTC
CATSARGADEQYF
>TRBD1|TRBJ2-1|NA|TRBV10-3
TGTGCCATCAGCGACCCTGGACAGGGTTTCTACAATGAGCAGTTCTTC
CAISDPGQGFYNEQFF
>NA|TRBJ2-3|NA|TRBV24-1
TGTGCCACCAGCCTCGGAGGCACAGATACGCAGTATTTT
CATSLGGTDTQYF
>NA|TRBJ2-7|NA|TRBV6-1
TGTGCCAGCAGTGAACGGAGACTGCTCCCTTACGAGCAGTACTTC
CASSERRLLPYEQYF
>NA|TRBJ2-7|NA|TRBV19
TGTGCCAGTTCAATAGACTTATCCTACGAGCAGTACTTC
CASSIDLSYEQYF
>NA|TRBJ1-1|few|TRBV18
TGTGCCAGCTCACCATTCTCCAGGGGAAACACTGAAGCTTTCTTT
CASSPFSRGNTEAFF
>NA|TRBJ2-7|once|TRBV3-1/TRBV3-2
TGTGCCAGCAGCCAAGAAAATTACCAGGGGCAGTACTTC
CASSQENYQGQYF
>TRBD1|TRBJ2-7|few|TRBV2
TGTGCCAGCAGGGACAGGGGGCTCGGGGACTTATACGAGCAGTACTTC
CASRDRGLGDLYEQYF
>TRBD2|TRBJ2-3|NA|TRBV30
TGTGCCTGGAGTCGCACTAGCGGGGAAGATACGCAGTATTTT
CAWSRTSGEDTQYF
>NA|TRBJ2-7|once|TRBV20-1
TGCAGTGCTAGATTCCACTACGAGCAGTACTTC
CSARFHYEQYF
>NA|TRBJ1-1|NA|TRBV2
TGTGCCAGCAGTTCGCAGGGAAGGGACACTGAAGCTTTCTTT
CASSSQGRDTEAFF
>TRBD2|TRBJ2-2|NA|TRBV5-4
TGTGCCAGCAGCTTGGGCCTCGCGGGAGGGTCGAACACCGGGGAGCTGTTTTTT
CASSLGLAGGSNTGELFF
>NA|TRBJ2-7|once|TRBV7-9
TGTGCCAGCAGCTCCTACCCAGGCGAGCAGTACTTC
CASSSYPGEQYF
>TRBD1|TRBJ2-5|NA|TRBV18
TGTGCCAGCTCAGAGACAGGGCATCCAGAGACCCAGTACTTC
CASSETGHPETQYF
>TRBD1|TRBJ2-7|once|TRBV5-4
TGTGCCAGCAGCTTGGCGGGACAGCCTCACTACGAGCAGTACTTC
CASSLAGQPHYEQYF
>TRBD2|TRBJ2-2|NA|TRBV6-1
TGTGCCAGCAGTGAACTTGCGGGAGGCGCCGGGGAGCTGTTTTTT
CASSELAGGAGELFF
>TRBD1|TRBJ2-7|NA|TRBV30
TGTGCCTGGAGCCCTAGACAGGGCGTTTACGAGCAGTACTTC
CAWSPRQGVYEQYF
>TRBD1|TRBJ1-4|NA|TRBV7-6
TGTGCCAGCAGCTGGGGGGGGACAGGGGAGCGAAAACTGTTTTTT
CASSWGGTGERKLFF
>TRBD2|TRBJ2-1|NA|TRBV10-1
TGCGCCAGCAGTGAGGCTGCTAGCGGGCCCAGAAACAATGAGCAGTTCTTC
CASSEAASGPRNNEQFF
>TRBD1|TRBJ2-1|NA|TRBV6-2/TRBV6-3
TGTGCCAGCAGTACCAGACAGGGGCCCAGCTCCTACAATGAGCAGTTCTTC
CASSTRQGPSSYNEQFF
>TRBD1|TRBJ1-2|NA|TRBV7-9
TGTGCCAGCAGCTTTACAGGGGGTGCTAACTATGGCTACACCTTC
CASSFTGGANYGYTF
>NA|TRBJ1-3|NA|TRBV3-1/TRBV3-2
TGTGCCAGCAGCCAAGGACAGCCTGGAAACACCATATATTTT
CASSQGQPGNTIYF
>NA|TRBJ1-3|NA|TRBV12-2
TGTGCAAGTCGCTTAGTGGAGATCCCCATATATTTT
CASRLVEIPIYF
>NA|TRBJ1-3|NA|TRBV12-3/TRBV12-4
TGTGCCAGCAGTTTCGGTTCTACCTCACATTTT
CASSFGSTSHF
>TRBD2|TRBJ2-5|NA|TRBV5-1
TGCGCCAGCAGCTTTGGGAGAACGGGGGGGCAAGAGACCCAGTACTTC
CASSFGRTGGQETQYF
>NA|TRBJ1-2|NA|TRBV5-4
TGTGCCAGCAGCCTGACAGCCCGGGGTGGTGGCTACACCTTC
CASSLTARGGGYTF
>NA|TRBJ1-2|once|TRBV5-1
TGCGCCAGCAGCACCAACGGACAAGCTGCTAACTATGGCTACACCTTC
CASSTNGQAANYGYTF
>NA|TRBJ1-6|NA|TRBV6-5
TGTGCCAGCAGTTACGCGGGGCAGGCAATTAATTCACCCCTCCACTTT
CASSYAGQAINSPLHF
>NA|TRBJ2-1|NA|TRBV24-1
TGTGCCACCAGTGATTGGGGAAACAATGAGCAGTTCTTC
CATSDWGNNEQFF
>NA|TRBJ1-5|NA|TRBV27
TGTGCCAGCAGTTTACGAGGGAGGGAAAGGAACAATCAGCCCCAGCATTTT
CASSLRGRERNNQPQHF
>NA|TRBJ2-7|NA|TRBV7-2
TGTGCCAGCAGCCCCCAAGCCAACTACGAGCAGTACTTC
CASSPQANYEQYF
>NA|TRBJ1-5|NA|TRBV4-2
TGTGCCAGCAGCCAAGTTCAGGATAATCAGCCCCAGCATTTT
CASSQVQDNQPQHF
>NA|TRBJ1-1|NA|TRBV2
TGTGCCAGCAGCGACTACACTGAAGCTTTCTTT
CASSDYTEAFF
>NA|TRBJ1-6|NA|TRBV7-2
TGTGCCAGCAGCTTACGGGCCCCAGATGGGCCCCACTTT
CASSLRAPDGPHF
>NA|TRBJ2-1|NA|TRBV11-2
TGTGCCAGCAGCCTGGGTTTCGGGGGCCATGAGCAGTTCTTC
CASSLGFGGHEQFF
>TRBD1|TRBJ1-1|few|TRBV7-9
TGTGCCAGCAGGAGACAGGGGGGGATGAACACTGAAGCTTTCTTT
CASRRQGGMNTEAFF